The 5 T cell receptor beta chains reported below all come from one sample, sequenced in a study of metastatic and nonmetastatic thyroid tumors. TCRdb re-called the PCR reads through MiXCR. The data contain 45,000 to 50,000 clones, around 25% of them seen just once; the ten biggest clones take up about 3.3%. None of the patients had undergone any treatment ahead of thyroid surgery. Sequenced input: blood. The receptor source for this set is a male donor with papillary thyroid cancer or a benign thyroid nodule (not recorded which). Some clones in this sample may be carry-over from other donors' samples.

This clone was found once. The chain is built from TRBV9 and TRBJ2-7; 9 nucleotides agree with TRBD2. Germline V gene sequence: CDR1 SGDLS, CDR2 YYNGEE. This CDR3 has 16 residues. Losses at the gene ends were 4 bases for V and 6 bases for J; bases not matched to a gene: 14. CDR3 region: CASSQGSGGLQGEQYF. CDR3 nucleotide sequence: TGTGCCAGCAGCCAGGGGAGCGGGGGGCTTCAGGGCGAGCAGTACTTC.

This clone was observed many times. The sample contains more than one DNA sequence encoding this CDR3. This chain uses TRBV7-7 with TRBJ2-4; 10 nucleotides match TRBD1. Trimming took 5 bases from V and 8 from J; bases not matched to a gene: 3. Germline V gene data show CDR1 as SSHAT and CDR2 as FNYEAQ (reference sequence). CDR3 length equals 13 residues. In DNA, the CDR3 is TGTGCCAGCAGCCCCGGGACAGGGGACATTCAGTACTTC. This translates into CASSPGTGDIQYF.

V gene TRBV11-2 combines with J gene TRBJ1-6; TRBD1 is a possible D gene (6 bases). V lost 0 bases and J 10 bases, leaving 10 bases between the germline ends. Germline assignment: CDR1 SGHAT and CDR2 FQNNGV. The CDR3 spans 14 residues. CDR3 loop: CASSLDAGVSPLHF. CDR3 nucleotides: TGTGCCAGCAGCTTAGACGCAGGGGTATCACCCCTCCACTTT. Drawing the rest from reference TRBV11-2 and TRBJ1-6, the complete variable domain is EAGVAQSPRYKIIEKRQSVAFWCNPISGHATLYWYQQILGQGPKLLIQFQNNGVVDDSQLPKDRFSAERLKGVDSTLKIQPAKLEDSAVYLCASSLDAGVSPLHFGNGTRLTVT.

In its sample, this clone was seen a few times. The chain joins TRBV6-1 to TRBJ2-7, with 13 bases aligning to TRBD2. The CDR3 has 14 amino acids. V lost 7 bases, J lost 8 bases, and 8 bases stayed unmatched. Per germline, CDR1 MNHNS and CDR2 SASEGT. Here the CDR3 DNA reads TGTGCCAGCACCACAGGGGGACTAGCGGGGAAGCAGTACTTC. Translation gives CASTTGGLAGKQYF.

This clone has more than one count but fewer than ten. The germline gene is not matched at one end of the junction; a read error may be the cause. V and J are TRBV15 and TRBJ1-6; 9 bases agree with TRBD1. The germline V gene encodes CDR1 LNHNV and CDR2 YYDKDF (reference sequence). There are 15 residues in the CDR3. The CDR3 sequence is CATSRLQGANSPPHF. CDR3 sequence (DNA): TGTGCCACCAGCAGGCTACAGGGGGCTAATTCACCCCCCCACTTT.